This TCR beta chain was identified in a study of blood T cell repertoires in COVID-19. Study context: Samples representing acute and convalescent COVID-19 were sourced from the United States, Italy and Spain. PBMCs, B-cell-depleted T cells, or T cells were the source of the cDNA or gDNA that made up the material.

In the study's own analysis: Scientists estimated how many nucleated cells there were by amplifying reference gene primers. The assay was immunoSEQ multiplex PCR, and TCRdb's table has in-frame clones only and misses some. The DNA was the basis for D and trimming; V, J and clone size are from that table. The data show 100,000 to 150,000 clones, under 90% seen once. The germline V and J ends were trimmed by 1 base and 0 bases, with 9 bases remaining between them. The CDR3 totals 15 residues. Germline CDR1 reads LGHDT; CDR2 reads YNNKEL (reference sequence). The sequencing sample was made of peripheral blood. The receptor comes from a woman aged 55 to 70 with acute or convalescent COVID-19. The V and J genes are TRBV3-1 (or the pseudogene TRBV3-2) and TRBJ1-1; no firm D call. CDR3 residues: CASSQVGVMNTEAFF. DNA for the CDR3: TGTGCCAGCAGCCAAGTCGGAGTTATGAACACTGAAGCTTTCTTT.